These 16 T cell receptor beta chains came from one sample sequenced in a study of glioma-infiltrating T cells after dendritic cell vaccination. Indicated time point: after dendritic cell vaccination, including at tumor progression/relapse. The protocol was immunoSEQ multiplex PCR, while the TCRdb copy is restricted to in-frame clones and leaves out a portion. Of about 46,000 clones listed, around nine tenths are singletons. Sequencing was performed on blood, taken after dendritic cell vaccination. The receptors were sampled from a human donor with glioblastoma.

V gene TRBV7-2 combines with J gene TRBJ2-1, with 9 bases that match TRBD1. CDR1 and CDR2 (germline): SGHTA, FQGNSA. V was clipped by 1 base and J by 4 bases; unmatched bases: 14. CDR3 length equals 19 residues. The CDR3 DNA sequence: TGTGCCAGCAGCTTAGATTCCCACAGGGGGCGCGGTGGGTACAATGAGCAGTTCTTC. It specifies CASSLDSHRGRGGYNEQFF.

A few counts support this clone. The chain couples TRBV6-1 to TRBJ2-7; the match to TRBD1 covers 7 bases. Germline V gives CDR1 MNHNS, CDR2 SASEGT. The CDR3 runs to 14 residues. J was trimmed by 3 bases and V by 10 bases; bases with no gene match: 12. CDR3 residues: CATITWDRDYEQYF. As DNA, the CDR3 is TGTGCCACCATCACCTGGGACAGAGACTACGAGCAGTACTTC.

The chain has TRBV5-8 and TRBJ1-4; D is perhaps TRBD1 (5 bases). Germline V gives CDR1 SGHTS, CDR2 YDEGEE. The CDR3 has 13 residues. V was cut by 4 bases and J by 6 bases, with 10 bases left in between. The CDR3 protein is CASSPGRYEKLFF. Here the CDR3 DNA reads TGTGCCAGCAGCCCAGGGAGGTATGAAAAACTGTTTTTT.

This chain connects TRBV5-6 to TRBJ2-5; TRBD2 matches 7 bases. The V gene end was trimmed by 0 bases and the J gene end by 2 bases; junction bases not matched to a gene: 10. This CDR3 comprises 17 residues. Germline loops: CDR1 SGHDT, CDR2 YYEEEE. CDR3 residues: CASSLAAAGKGQETQYF. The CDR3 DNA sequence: TGTGCCAGCAGCTTGGCCGCAGCGGGGAAAGGTCAAGAGACCCAGTACTTC.

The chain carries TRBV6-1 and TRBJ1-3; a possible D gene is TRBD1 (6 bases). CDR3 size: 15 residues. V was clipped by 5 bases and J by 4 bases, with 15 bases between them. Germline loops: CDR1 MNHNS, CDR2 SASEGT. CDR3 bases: TGTGCCAGCAGTTCAACAGGGCGTCTCGGAAACACCATATATTTT. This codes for CASSSTGRLGNTIYF.

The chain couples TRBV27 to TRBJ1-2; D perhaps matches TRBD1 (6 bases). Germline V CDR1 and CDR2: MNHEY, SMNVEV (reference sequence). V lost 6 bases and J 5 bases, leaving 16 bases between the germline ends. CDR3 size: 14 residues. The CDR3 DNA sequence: TGTGCCAGCAGAAAGTCCGGGACACTTTATGGCTACACCTTC. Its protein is CASRKSGTLYGYTF.

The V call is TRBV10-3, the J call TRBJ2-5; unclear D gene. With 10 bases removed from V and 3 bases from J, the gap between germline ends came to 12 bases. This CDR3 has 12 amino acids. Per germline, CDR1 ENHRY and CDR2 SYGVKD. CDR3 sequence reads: CATRHIEETQYF. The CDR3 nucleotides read TGTGCCACGCGACATATAGAAGAGACCCAGTACTTC.

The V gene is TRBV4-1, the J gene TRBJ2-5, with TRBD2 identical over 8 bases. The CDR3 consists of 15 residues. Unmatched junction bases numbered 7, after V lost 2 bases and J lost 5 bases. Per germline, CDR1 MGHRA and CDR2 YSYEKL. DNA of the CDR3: TGCGCCAGCAGCCAAAGCGGGAGTATTGGGGAGACCCAGTACTTC. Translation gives CASSQSGSIGETQYF.

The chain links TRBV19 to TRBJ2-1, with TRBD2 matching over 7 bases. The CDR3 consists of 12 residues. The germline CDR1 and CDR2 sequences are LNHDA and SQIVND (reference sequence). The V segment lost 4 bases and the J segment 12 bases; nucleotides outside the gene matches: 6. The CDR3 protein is CASSTSGTMQFF. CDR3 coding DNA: TGTGCCAGTAGTACTAGCGGAACGATGCAGTTCTTC. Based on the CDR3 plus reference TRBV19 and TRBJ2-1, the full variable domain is DGGITQSPKYLFRKEGQNVTLSCEQNLNHDAMYWYRQDPGQGLRLIYYSQIVNDFQKGDIAEGYSVSREKKESFPLTVTSAQKNPTAFYLCASSTSGTMQFFGPGTRLTVL.

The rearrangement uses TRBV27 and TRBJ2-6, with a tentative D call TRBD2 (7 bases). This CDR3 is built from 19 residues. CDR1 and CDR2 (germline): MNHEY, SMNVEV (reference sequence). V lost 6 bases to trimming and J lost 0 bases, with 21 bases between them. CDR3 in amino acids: CASRPIQGLLTSGANVLTF. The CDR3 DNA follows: TGTGCCAGCAGACCCATACAGGGACTACTAACCTCTGGGGCCAACGTCCTGACTTTC.

The CDR3 spells CASSLTGGAYEQYF. As DNA, the CDR3 is TGCGCCAGCAGCTTGACAGGGGGGGCCTACGAGCAGTACTTC. The chain joins TRBV5-1 to TRBJ2-7; D is perhaps TRBD1 (8 bases). This CDR3 is built from 14 residues. Between the trimmed V and J ends, which lost 1 base and 2 bases, there was a span of 10 bases. Germline CDR1 and CDR2: SGHRS and YFSETQ.

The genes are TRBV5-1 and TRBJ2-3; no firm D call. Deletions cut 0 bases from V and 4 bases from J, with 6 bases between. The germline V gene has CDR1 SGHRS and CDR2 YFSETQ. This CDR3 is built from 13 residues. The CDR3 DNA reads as TGCGCCAGCAGCTTGGCCGGAGCAGATACGCAGTATTTT. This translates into CASSLAGADTQYF.

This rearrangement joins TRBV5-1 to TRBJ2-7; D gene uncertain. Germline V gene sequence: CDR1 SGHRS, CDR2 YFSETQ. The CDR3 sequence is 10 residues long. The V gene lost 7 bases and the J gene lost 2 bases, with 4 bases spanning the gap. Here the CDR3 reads CASQTYEQYF. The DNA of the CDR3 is TGCGCCAGCCAAACCTACGAGCAGTACTTC.

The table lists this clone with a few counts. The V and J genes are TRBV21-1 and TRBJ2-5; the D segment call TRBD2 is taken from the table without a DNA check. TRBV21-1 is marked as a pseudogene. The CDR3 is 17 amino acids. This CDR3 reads CASTPLRRSAGWGAQYF. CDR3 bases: TGTGCCAGCACCCCACTCCGTCGGTCAGCTGGTTGGGGGGCCCAGTACTTC.

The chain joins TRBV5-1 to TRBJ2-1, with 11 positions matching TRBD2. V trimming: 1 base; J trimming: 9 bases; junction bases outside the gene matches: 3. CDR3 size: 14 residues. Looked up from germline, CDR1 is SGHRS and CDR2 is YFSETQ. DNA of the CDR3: TGCGCCAGCAGCTTGATAGCGGGAGGGTCTGAGCAGTTCTTC. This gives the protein CASSLIAGGSEQFF.

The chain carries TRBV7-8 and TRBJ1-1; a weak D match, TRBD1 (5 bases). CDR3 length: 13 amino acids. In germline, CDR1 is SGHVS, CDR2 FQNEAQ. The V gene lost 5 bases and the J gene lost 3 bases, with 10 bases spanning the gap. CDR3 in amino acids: CASSPRGDTEAFF. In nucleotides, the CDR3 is TGTGCCAGCAGCCCACGGGGGGACACTGAAGCTTTCTTT.